These 24 T cell receptor beta chains were all obtained from the same sample, sequenced in a study of technical replicates of blood from a few donors. TCRdb's copy holds only in-frame clones and misses some; the assay was immunoSEQ multiplex PCR. The repertoire includes approximately 74,000 clones, about 90% of them detected once, and roughly 5% sits in the top ten. What was sequenced was PBMCs. The receptors were gathered from a human donor in good health. Some clones in this sample may be carry-over from other donors' samples.

The chain is built from TRBV6-5 and TRBJ2-7, with 8 bases aligning to TRBD1. There are 15 residues in the CDR3. Trimming cost V 2 bases and J 4 bases; bases outside gene matches: 7. The germline V gene has CDR1 MNHEY and CDR2 SVGAGI. This CDR3 is CASSYRAGGSYEQYF. CDR3 DNA sequence: TGTGCCAGCAGTTACCGAGCAGGGGGCAGTTACGAGCAGTACTTC.

Worth noting for this clone: An end of the junction does not agree with germline; a read error may underlie this. The gene calls are TRBV6-5 and TRBJ2-7; tentative D call: TRBD1 (5 bases). Germline assignment: CDR1 MNHEY and CDR2 SVGAGI. The CDR3 contains 13 residues. The CDR3 protein is CASTSSLGRTTLF. DNA of the CDR3: TGTGCCAGCACCTCCTCACTGGGGCGGACCACCCTATTC.

The chain carries TRBV7-9 and TRBJ2-1; 10 bases line up with TRBD1. Losses at the gene ends were 3 bases for V and 4 bases for J; bases not matched to a gene: 6. This CDR3 is 16 amino acids long. Germline V gene lookup returns CDR1 SEHNR and CDR2 FQNEAQ (reference sequence). CDR3 bases: TGTGCCAGCAGCTTGGGGGGGACAGGGGAGTACAATGAGCAGTTCTTC. It is translated as CASSLGGTGEYNEQFF.

The chain links TRBV2 to TRBJ1-2, with D perhaps matching TRBD1 (6 bases). Germline values: CDR1 SNHLY, CDR2 FYNNEI. The CDR3 runs to 13 residues. V was trimmed by 6 bases and J by 4 bases, leaving 12 bases between them. Written as DNA, the CDR3 is TGTGCCAGCAGGGGGGCCGGCCTCTATGGCTACACCTTC. This sequence encodes CASRGAGLYGYTF.

The genes are TRBV2 and TRBJ2-1; 11 bases align to TRBD2. Germline trimming cut 6 bases from V and 4 bases from J; bases unmatched to any gene: 5. Germline V lookup: CDR1 SNHLY, CDR2 FYNNEI. CDR3 length: 15 residues. The CDR3 here is CASRDTSGRYNEQFF. In DNA, the CDR3 is TGTGCCAGCAGGGATACTAGCGGGAGATACAATGAGCAGTTCTTC.

This clone was observed once. The gene calls are TRBV25-1 and TRBJ1-1; a weak D match, TRBD1 (5 bases). Between the trimmed V and J ends, which lost 0 bases and 4 bases, there was a span of 9 bases. The V gene's germline CDR1 is MGHDK and CDR2 SYGVNS. The length of the CDR3 is 14 residues. CDR3: CASSEYWQGTEAFF. CDR3 nucleotides: TGTGCCAGCAGTGAATACTGGCAGGGCACTGAAGCTTTCTTT.

CDR3 coding DNA: TGTGCCAGTAGTCTCTCGACAGTGAACACTGAAGCTTTCTTT. This codes for CASSLSTVNTEAFF. V usage is TRBV19 and J usage is TRBJ1-1; the D gene is possibly TRBD1 (5 bases). The CDR3 is 14 residues long. Germline V CDR1 and CDR2: LNHDA, SQIVND (reference sequence). V dropped 5 bases and J dropped 0 bases, with 10 bases sitting between them.

V and J are TRBV7-3 and TRBJ2-1; TRBD2 matches 10 bases. V lost 5 bases and J lost 2; bases outside the gene matches: 3. CDR3 length: 15 residues. Germline loops: CDR1 SGHTA, CDR2 FQGTGA. CDR3 DNA sequence: TGTGCCAGCAGCCTGGGACTAGCGCCCTACAATGAGCAGTTCTTC. Residues: CASSLGLAPYNEQFF.

The CDR3 sequence: CASSLGRPGQGNQPQHF. The CDR3 DNA reads as TGTGCCAGCAGCTTAGGACGGCCGGGACAGGGTAATCAGCCCCAGCATTTT. The J gene is TRBJ1-5, the V gene TRBV7-2, with 9 bases aligning to TRBD1. CDR1 is SGHTA, CDR2 FQGNSA, per germline. The CDR3 is made up of 17 amino acids. V dropped 1 base and J dropped 4; count of bases not matched to a gene: 8.

This clone is a singleton in its sample. This chain connects TRBV5-5 to TRBJ2-7, with no clear D. The CDR3 totals 12 residues. Trimming took 1 base from V and 3 from J, leaving 5 bases between them. CDR1 is SGHKS, CDR2 YYEKEE, per germline (reference sequence). In DNA form, the CDR3 reads TGTGCCAGCAGCTTGTTCAGCTACGAGCAGTACTTC. This encodes CASSLFSYEQYF.

V is TRBV11-2 and J is TRBJ2-7; 13 positions match TRBD2. This CDR3 spans 16 amino acids. Germline-derived CDR1 and CDR2 are SGHAT and FQNNGV. Trimming at V came to 1 base and at J to 4 bases, leaving 4 bases not matched to a gene. DNA for the CDR3: TGTGCCAGCAGCTTAGTGGGGACTAGCGGGACTTACGAGCAGTACTTC. It is translated as CASSLVGTSGTYEQYF. The variable domain in full, with the rest retrieved from reference TRBV11-2 and TRBJ2-7, is EAGVAQSPRYKIIEKRQSVAFWCNPISGHATLYWYQQILGQGPKLLIQFQNNGVVDDSQLPKDRFSAERLKGVDSTLKIQPAKLEDSAVYLCASSLVGTSGTYEQYFGPGTRLTVT.

The gene calls are TRBV4-3 and TRBJ1-5, with D unresolved. This CDR3 contains 14 residues. V shed 1 base and J shed 3 bases, with 7 bases lying between them. The germline V gene has CDR1 LGHNA and CDR2 YSLEER. The CDR3 DNA reads as TGCGCCAGCAGCCAAGTCGCTAACAATCAGCCCCAGCATTTT. It codes for CASSQVANNQPQHF.

The rearrangement uses TRBV4-3 and TRBJ2-2; possible D gene TRBD2, 6 bases. The germline V gene encodes CDR1 LGHNA and CDR2 YSLEER. The length of the CDR3 is 19 residues. Trimming took off 4 bases at V and 6 bases at J, with 27 bases between the two ends. The CDR3 DNA sequence: TGCGCCAGCAGCCGCCACTTTGGCGGGAACGCCCCATCCGCCGGGGAGCTGTTTTTT. Protein sequence: CASSRHFGGNAPSAGELFF.

V and J are TRBV9 and TRBJ2-1; 8 nucleotides match TRBD1. This CDR3 has 15 amino acids. Germline V gene sequence: CDR1 SGDLS, CDR2 YYNGEE. With V trimmed by 6 bases and J by 8 bases, 13 bases remained unmatched. For the CDR3, the DNA is TGTGCCAGCAACAAGGGGACAGGCAATTTCCATGAGCAGTTCTTC. Translation: CASNKGTGNFHEQFF. Full variable domain (remainder filled in from reference TRBV9 and TRBJ2-1): DSGVTQTPKHLITATGQRVTLRCSPRSGDLSVYWYQQSLDQGLQFLIQYYNGEERAKGNILERFSAQQFPDLHSELNLSSLELGDSALYFCASNKGTGNFHEQFFGPGTRLTVL.

The chain joins TRBV14 to TRBJ2-7, with 7 bases matching TRBD1. Germline CDR1 SGHDN, CDR2 FVKESK. With 2 bases clipped from V and 1 base from J, the junction kept 2 bases outside the gene matches. This CDR3 is 14 amino acids long. The CDR3 DNA is TGTGCCAGCAGCCAAAACAGGGGTTCCTACGAGCAGTACTTC. Translating it yields CASSQNRGSYEQYF.

This clone was found once. V is TRBV19 and J is TRBJ1-4; D is unclear. The CDR3 has 15 residues. V was shortened by 3 bases and J by 8 bases, with 16 bases between the two germline ends. CDR1 and CDR2 (germline): LNHDA, SQIVND (reference sequence). CDR3 amino acids: CASSMPGRLGEKLFF. The CDR3 DNA reads as TGTGCCAGTAGTATGCCTGGGAGACTCGGGGAAAAACTGTTTTTT.

This chain's CDR3 is CASSQPSSGGDTQYF. The CDR3 bases are TGTGCCAGCAGTCAACCCTCTAGCGGGGGAGATACGCAGTATTTT. This chain connects TRBV6-5 to TRBJ2-3; 10 bases map to TRBD2. Germline CDR1 MNHEY, CDR2 SVGAGI. V trimming: 5 bases; J trimming: 5 bases; junction bases outside the gene matches: 7. The CDR3 runs to 15 residues.

V gene TRBV9 combines with J gene TRBJ2-5, with 13 nucleotides matching TRBD2. CDR3 size: 15 residues. Germline V gives CDR1 SGDLS, CDR2 YYNGEE. J lost 5 bases, V lost 3 bases, and 4 bases had no gene match. This CDR3 is CASSELAGGSETQYF. The DNA of the CDR3 is TGTGCCAGCAGCGAACTAGCGGGGGGGTCGGAGACCCAGTACTTC. The variable domain in full, with the rest retrieved from reference TRBV9 and TRBJ2-5, is DSGVTQTPKHLITATGQRVTLRCSPRSGDLSVYWYQQSLDQGLQFLIQYYNGEERAKGNILERFSAQQFPDLHSELNLSSLELGDSALYFCASSELAGGSETQYFGPGTRLLVL.

CDR3 in DNA: TGTGCCAGCATTGCGGGAGGTTTGTACGAGCAGTACTTC. It specifies CASIAGGLYEQYF. The V call is TRBV2, the J call TRBJ2-7; 8 bases are a match to TRBD2. The junction had 6 bases not matched to a gene; V was cut back by 7 bases and J by 4 bases. CDR1 is SNHLY, CDR2 FYNNEI, per germline. The CDR3 is 13 amino acids.

V is TRBV29-1 and J is TRBJ2-7; the match to TRBD2 covers 8 bases. From germline, CDR1 is SQVTM and CDR2 ANQGSEA. The length of the CDR3 is 12 residues. V was clipped by 6 bases and J by 0 bases; unmatched bases: 1. The CDR3 here is CSVRGGSYEQYF. CDR3 nucleotides: TGCAGCGTCCGGGGGGGCTCCTACGAGCAGTACTTC.

The chain is built from TRBV23-1 and TRBJ2-3; 7 bases are a match to TRBD2. TRBV23-1 is an ORF; its function is uncertain. J lost 4 bases, V lost 2 bases, and 6 bases had no gene match. The CDR3 sequence is 15 residues long. The CDR3 reads CASSQIAGEADTQYF. The CDR3 DNA follows: TGCGCCAGCAGTCAAATCGCGGGGGAAGCAGATACGCAGTATTTT.

The chain is built from TRBV6-5 and TRBJ1-4; possible D gene TRBD1, 6 bases. Germline values: CDR1 MNHEY, CDR2 SVGAGI. This CDR3 has 14 residues. V lost 5 bases and J lost 8, with 15 bases in between. The CDR3, as DNA: TGTGCCAGCAGTCCCGGACAGCGAGTCGAAAAACTGTTTTTT. The encoded protein is CASSPGQRVEKLFF.

The V gene is TRBV7-3, the J gene TRBJ2-2; TRBD1 agrees at 10 bases. This CDR3 contains 16 residues. V lost 6 bases and J lost 2; bases outside the gene matches: 6. Germline values: CDR1 SGHTA, CDR2 FQGTGA. CDR3 in amino acids: CASSKTGGFNTGELFF. The CDR3, as DNA: TGTGCCAGCAGTAAGACAGGGGGCTTTAACACCGGGGAGCTGTTTTTT.

The rearrangement uses TRBV4-1 and TRBJ2-3; 9 bases fit TRBD2. CDR3 size: 17 residues. V lost 0 bases, J lost 9 bases, and 13 bases stayed unmatched. The germline gives CDR1 MGHRA, CDR2 YSYEKL. The CDR3 DNA follows: TGCGCCAGCAGCCAAGACTTCTCGCGGGAGGGCCGGAAAACGCAGTATTTT. Protein sequence: CASSQDFSREGRKTQYF.